These 5 T cell receptor beta chains originate from one sample sequenced in a study of regulatory T cells in long-lasting Graves disease. Noted time point: newly diagnosed GD, antithyroid drugs for less than 3 months. TCR sequences were obtained from RNA taken from PBMCs. Investigators prepared the TCR beta libraries by applying iRepertoire HTBI primers and Arm-PCR of CDR3 regions. TCRdb itself ran the multiplex PCR reads through MiXCR, one entry per CDR3 protein. The sample includes under 450,000 distinct CDR3 sequences, around 11% of them seen just once. The same sample was also studied in work on T cells in Graves' hyperthyroidism and ophthalmopathy.

The specimen comprised peripheral blood mononuclear cells (PBMCs), sampled at new diagnosis, from a patient treated with antithyroid drugs. These receptors were collected from a woman aged 18-29 years with Graves disease.

This clonotype was seen ten or more times. This chain links TRBV28 with TRBJ2-7; 9 bases match TRBD2. Germline trimming cut 5 bases from V and 2 bases from J; bases unmatched to any gene: 4. CDR1 is MDHEN and CDR2 is SYDVKM in the germline V gene. This CDR3 has 14 amino acids. The CDR3 sequence is CASSIAGVPYEQYF. CDR3 nucleotides: TGTGCCAGCAGTATAGCGGGAGTTCCCTACGAGCAGTACTTC. The variable domain in full, with the rest retrieved from reference TRBV28 and TRBJ2-7, is DVKVTQSSRYLVKRTGEKVFLECVQDMDHENMFWYRQDPGLGLRLIYFSYDVKMKEKGDIPEGYSVSREKKERFSLILESASTNQTSMYLCASSIAGVPYEQYFGPGTRLTVT.

This clonotype has at least ten counts. The chain combines TRBV3-1 with TRBJ2-1; D is tentatively TRBD1 or TRBD2 (5 bases each). This CDR3 spans 15 amino acids. Germline CDR1 is LGHDT and CDR2 is YNNKEL (reference sequence). V lost 1 base, J lost 9 bases, and 16 bases lay in between. The DNA for the CDR3 is TGTGCCAGCAGCCAAGCCGGGACGAAGGGTGGTGAGCAGTTCTTC. Protein: CASSQAGTKGGEQFF.

This clonotype was observed at least ten times. V usage is TRBV7-2 and J usage is TRBJ1-1; no firm D call. V lost 0 bases and J lost 11, with 16 bases in between. The CDR3 sequence is 14 residues long. Germline-derived CDR1 and CDR2 are SGHTA and FQGNSA. The CDR3 DNA reads TGTGCCAGCAGCTTAGCGATAGGTATTGGGGAGGCTTTCTTT. It translates to CASSLAIGIGEAFF. Drawing the rest from reference TRBV7-2 and TRBJ1-1, the complete variable domain is GAGVSQSPSNKVTEKGKDVELRCDPISGHTALYWYRQSLGQGLEFLIYFQGNSAPDKSGLPSDRFSAERTGGSVSTLTIQRTQQEDSAVYLCASSLAIGIGEAFFGQGTRLTVV.

This clonotype was observed many times. The rearrangement uses TRBV20-1 and TRBJ1-1; D perhaps matches TRBD1 (6 bases). Germline CDR1 reads DFQATT; CDR2 reads SNEGSKA (reference sequence). V lost 5 bases, J lost 0 bases, and 10 bases lay in between. The CDR3 is 13 amino acids. CDR3 DNA sequence: TGCAGTGCTGGCAGGGGACTGAACACTGAAGCTTTCTTT. It is translated as CSAGRGLNTEAFF.

Worth noting for this clonotype: This clone may be a read error of a much larger clone one base away. The V gene is TRBV6-1, the J gene TRBJ2-2, with TRBD2 identical over 7 bases. CDR3 length: 15 residues. Germline values: CDR1 MNHNS, CDR2 SASEGT. J was trimmed by 10 bases and V by 1 base; bases with no gene match: 9. The CDR3 spells CASSEENGGSEELFF. CDR3 nucleotide sequence: TGTGCCAGCAGTGAAGAGAACGGGGGGTCCGAGGAGCTGTTTTTT.